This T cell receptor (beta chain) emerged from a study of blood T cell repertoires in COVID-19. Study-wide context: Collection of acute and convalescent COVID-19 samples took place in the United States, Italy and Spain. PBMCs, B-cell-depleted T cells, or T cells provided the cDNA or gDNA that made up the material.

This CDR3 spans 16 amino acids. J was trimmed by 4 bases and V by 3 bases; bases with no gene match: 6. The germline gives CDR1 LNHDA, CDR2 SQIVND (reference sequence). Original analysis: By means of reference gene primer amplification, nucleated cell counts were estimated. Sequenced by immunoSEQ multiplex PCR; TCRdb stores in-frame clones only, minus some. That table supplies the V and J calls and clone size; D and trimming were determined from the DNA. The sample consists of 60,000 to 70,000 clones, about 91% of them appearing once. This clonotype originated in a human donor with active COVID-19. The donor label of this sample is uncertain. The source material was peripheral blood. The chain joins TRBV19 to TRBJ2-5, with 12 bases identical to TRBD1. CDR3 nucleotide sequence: TGTGCCAGTAGTATTACCGGGACAGGGGGCCGAGAGACCCAGTACTTC. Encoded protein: CASSITGTGGRETQYF.